This T cell receptor (beta chain) stems from a study of radiotherapy plus CTLA-4 blockade in lung cancer. Study in general: Among patients, roughly 17% showed objective responses, and approximately 31% had disease control. Study-level results: Subsequent to radiotherapy plus ipilimumab, tumor-derived TCR clones underwent expansion in blood.

Alongside CTLA-4 blockade with ipilimumab, patients with chemo-refractory metastatic non-small-cell lung cancer received focal radiation. Germline V gene sequence: CDR1 SGHNT, CDR2 YYREEE (reference sequence). V was pared by 4 bases and J by 3 bases, with 17 bases between. The CDR3 consists of 15 residues. Clones were sequenced by immunoSEQ multiplex PCR, and TCRdb holds only the in-frame ones, with some missing. The sample holds approximately 80,000 clones, roughly 74% seen once. Worth noting for this clone: Its antigen is not known.

The starting material was peripheral blood, obtained from a patient treated with radiotherapy plus ipilimumab. The receptor was isolated from a human donor with non-small cell lung cancer whose response to radiotherapy plus ipilimumab could not be evaluated. The J gene is TRBJ2-7, the V gene TRBV5-4; no clear D. This CDR3 reads CASSEELTGDYEQYF. DNA of the CDR3: TGTGCCAGCAGCGAGGAACTGACTGGAGACTACGAGCAGTACTTC.